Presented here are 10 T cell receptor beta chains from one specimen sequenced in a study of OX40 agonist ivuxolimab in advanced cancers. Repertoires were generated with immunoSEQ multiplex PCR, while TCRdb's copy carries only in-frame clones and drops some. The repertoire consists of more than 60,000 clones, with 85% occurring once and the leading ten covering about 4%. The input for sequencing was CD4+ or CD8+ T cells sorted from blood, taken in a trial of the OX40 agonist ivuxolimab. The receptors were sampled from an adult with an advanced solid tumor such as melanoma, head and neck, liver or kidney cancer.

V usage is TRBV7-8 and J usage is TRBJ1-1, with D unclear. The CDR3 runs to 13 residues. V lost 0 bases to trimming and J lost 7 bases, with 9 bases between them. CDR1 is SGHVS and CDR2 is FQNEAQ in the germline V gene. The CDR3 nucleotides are TGTGCCAGCAGCTTAGCAGGGAAAGATGAAGCTTTCTTT. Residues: CASSLAGKDEAFF.

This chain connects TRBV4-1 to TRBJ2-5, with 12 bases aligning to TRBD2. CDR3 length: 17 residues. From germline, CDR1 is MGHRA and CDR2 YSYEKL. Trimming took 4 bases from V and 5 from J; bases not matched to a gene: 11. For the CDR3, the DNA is TGCGCCAGCAGCCCCCGGGCTAGCGGGAGGGCCGGGGAGACCCAGTACTTC. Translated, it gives CASSPRASGRAGETQYF.

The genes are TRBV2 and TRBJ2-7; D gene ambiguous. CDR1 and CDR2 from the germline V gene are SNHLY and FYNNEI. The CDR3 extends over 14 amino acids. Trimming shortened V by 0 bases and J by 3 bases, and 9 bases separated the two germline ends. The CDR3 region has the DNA TGTGCCAGCAGTGAAGCGCTTCAAGTCTACGAGCAGTACTTC. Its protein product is CASSEALQVYEQYF.

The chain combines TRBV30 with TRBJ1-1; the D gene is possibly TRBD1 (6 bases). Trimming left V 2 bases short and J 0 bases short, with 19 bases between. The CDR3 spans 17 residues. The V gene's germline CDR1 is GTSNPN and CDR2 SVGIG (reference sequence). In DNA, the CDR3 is TGTGCCTGGAGTTCCTCCCCCGGGGGCAGGATGAACACTGAAGCTTTCTTT. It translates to CAWSSSPGGRMNTEAFF.

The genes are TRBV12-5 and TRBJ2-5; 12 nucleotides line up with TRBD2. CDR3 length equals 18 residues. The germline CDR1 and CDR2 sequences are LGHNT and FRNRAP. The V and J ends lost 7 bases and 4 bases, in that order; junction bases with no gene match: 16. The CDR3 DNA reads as TGTGCTAGTGCCCGATCCGGGACTAGCGGGCCTATGGGAGAGACCCAGTACTTC. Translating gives CASARSGTSGPMGETQYF.

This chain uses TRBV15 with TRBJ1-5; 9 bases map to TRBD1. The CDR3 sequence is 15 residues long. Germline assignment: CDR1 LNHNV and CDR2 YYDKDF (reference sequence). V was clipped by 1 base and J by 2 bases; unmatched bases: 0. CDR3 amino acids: CATSRGTGGNQPQHF. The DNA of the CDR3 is TGTGCCACCAGCAGAGGGACAGGGGGCAATCAGCCCCAGCATTTT.

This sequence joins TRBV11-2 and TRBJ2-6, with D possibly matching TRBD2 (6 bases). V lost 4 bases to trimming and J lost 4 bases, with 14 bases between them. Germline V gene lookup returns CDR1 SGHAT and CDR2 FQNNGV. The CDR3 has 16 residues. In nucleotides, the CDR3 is TGTGCCAGCAGCTCCGGGACTCCTGCGGGGGCCAACGTCCTGACTTTC. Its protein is CASSSGTPAGANVLTF.

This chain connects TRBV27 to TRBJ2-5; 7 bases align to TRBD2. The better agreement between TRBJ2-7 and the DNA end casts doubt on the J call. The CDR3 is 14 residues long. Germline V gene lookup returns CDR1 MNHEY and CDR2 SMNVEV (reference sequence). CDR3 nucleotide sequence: TGTGCCAGCAGGCTAGCGGCCGGCTCCTACGAGCAGTACTTC. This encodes CASRLAAGSYEQYF.

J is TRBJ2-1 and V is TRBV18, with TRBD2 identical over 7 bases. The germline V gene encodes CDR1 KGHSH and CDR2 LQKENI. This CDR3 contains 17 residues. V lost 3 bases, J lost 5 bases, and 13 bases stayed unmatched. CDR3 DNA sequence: TGTGCCAGCTCACCCCCACTAGCGCCCGAGGCCCACAATGAGCAGTTCTTC. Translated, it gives CASSPPLAPEAHNEQFF.

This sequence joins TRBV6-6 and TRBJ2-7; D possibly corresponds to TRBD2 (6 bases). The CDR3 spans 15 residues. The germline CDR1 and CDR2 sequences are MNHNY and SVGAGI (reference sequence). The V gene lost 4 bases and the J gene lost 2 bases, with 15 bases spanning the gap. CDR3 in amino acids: CASSLAAGFAYEQYF. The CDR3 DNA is TGTGCCAGCAGTTTAGCGGCGGGATTCGCCTACGAGCAGTACTTC.